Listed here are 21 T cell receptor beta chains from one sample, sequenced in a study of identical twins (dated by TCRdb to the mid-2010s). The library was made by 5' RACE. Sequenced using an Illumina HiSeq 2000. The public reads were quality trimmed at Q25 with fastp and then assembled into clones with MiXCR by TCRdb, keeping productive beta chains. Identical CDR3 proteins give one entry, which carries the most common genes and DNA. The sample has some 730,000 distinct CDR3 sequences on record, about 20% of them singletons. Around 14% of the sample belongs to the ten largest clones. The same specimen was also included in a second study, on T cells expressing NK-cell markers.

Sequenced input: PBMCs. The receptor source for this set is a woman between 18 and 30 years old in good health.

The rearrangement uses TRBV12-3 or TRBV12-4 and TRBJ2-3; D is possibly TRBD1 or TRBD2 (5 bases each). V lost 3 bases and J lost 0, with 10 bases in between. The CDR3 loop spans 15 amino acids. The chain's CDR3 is CASSFTGTSTDTQYF. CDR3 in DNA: TGTGCCAGCAGTTTTACCGGGACCAGCACAGATACGCAGTATTTT.

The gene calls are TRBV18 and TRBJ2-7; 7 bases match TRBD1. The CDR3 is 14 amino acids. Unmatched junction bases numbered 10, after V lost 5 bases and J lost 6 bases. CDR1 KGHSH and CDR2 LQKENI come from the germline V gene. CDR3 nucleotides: TGTGCCAGCTCAGCCCGGGACAGTCCCCTCGAGCAGTACTTC. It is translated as CASSARDSPLEQYF.

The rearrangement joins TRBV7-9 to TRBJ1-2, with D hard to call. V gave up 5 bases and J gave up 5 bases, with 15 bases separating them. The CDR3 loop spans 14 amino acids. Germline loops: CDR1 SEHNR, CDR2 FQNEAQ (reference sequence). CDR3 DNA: TGTGCCAGCAGCCCGTTGGTGACTTTTTATGGCTACACCTTC. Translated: CASSPLVTFYGYTF.

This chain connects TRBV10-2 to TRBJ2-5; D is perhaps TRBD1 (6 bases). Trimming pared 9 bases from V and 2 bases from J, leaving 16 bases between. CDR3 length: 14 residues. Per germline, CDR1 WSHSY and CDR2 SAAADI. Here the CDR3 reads CASKEAGEQETQYF. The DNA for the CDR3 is TGCGCCAGTAAGGAGGCAGGGGAACAAGAGACCCAGTACTTC.

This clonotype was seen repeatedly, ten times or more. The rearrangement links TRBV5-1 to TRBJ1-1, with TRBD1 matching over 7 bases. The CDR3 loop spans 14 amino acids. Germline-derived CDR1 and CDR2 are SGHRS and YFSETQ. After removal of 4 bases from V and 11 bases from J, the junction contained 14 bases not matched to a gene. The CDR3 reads CASSRDRDRSVAFF. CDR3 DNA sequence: TGCGCCAGCAGCAGGGACCGGGACAGAAGTGTGGCTTTCTTT.

CDR3: CASGLDLYTGELFF. For the CDR3, the DNA is TGTGCTAGTGGTTTGGATCTCTACACCGGGGAGCTGTTTTTT. The rearrangement uses TRBV12-5 and TRBJ2-2, with unresolved D. Germline V gene data show CDR1 as LGHNT and CDR2 as FRNRAP. With 1 base removed from V and 3 bases from J, the gap between germline ends came to 6 bases. The CDR3 spans 14 residues.

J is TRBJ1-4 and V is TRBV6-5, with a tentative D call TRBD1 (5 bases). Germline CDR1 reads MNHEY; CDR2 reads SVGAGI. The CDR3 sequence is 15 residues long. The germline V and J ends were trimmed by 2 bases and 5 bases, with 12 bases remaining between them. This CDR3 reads CASSYLAGGNEKLFF. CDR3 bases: TGTGCCAGCAGTTACCTTGCCGGGGGGAATGAAAAACTGTTTTTT.

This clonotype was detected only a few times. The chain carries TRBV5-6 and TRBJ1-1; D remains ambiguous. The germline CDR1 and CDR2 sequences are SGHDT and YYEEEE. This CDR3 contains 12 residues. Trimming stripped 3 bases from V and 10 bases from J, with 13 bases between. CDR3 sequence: CASSSVGFGAFF. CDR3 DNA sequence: TGTGCCAGCAGCTCTGTAGGTTTCGGAGCTTTCTTT.

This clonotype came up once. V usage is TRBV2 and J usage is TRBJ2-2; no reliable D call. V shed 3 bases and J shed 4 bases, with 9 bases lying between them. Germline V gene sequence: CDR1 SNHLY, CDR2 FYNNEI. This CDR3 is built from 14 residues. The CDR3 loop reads CASSEERTTGELFF. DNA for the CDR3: TGTGCCAGCAGTGAGGAACGAACCACCGGGGAGCTGTTTTTT.

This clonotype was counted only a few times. The CDR3 DNA is TGTGCCATCAGTGAGGGCGGCAGGGGGAACGAGCAGTACTTC. It translates to CAISEGGRGNEQYF. The V gene is TRBV10-3, the J gene TRBJ2-7; 7 nucleotides line up with TRBD1. This CDR3 spans 14 amino acids. V lost 2 bases and J lost 5; bases outside the gene matches: 6. Germline loops: CDR1 ENHRY, CDR2 SYGVKD.

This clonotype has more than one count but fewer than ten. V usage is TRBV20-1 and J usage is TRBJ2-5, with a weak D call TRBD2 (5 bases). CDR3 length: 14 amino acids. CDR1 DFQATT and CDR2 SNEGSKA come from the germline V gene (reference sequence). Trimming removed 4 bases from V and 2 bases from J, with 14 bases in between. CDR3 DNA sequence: TGCAGTGCTATCCGGGAAAGGCAGCAAGAGACCCAGTACTTC. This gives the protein CSAIRERQQETQYF.

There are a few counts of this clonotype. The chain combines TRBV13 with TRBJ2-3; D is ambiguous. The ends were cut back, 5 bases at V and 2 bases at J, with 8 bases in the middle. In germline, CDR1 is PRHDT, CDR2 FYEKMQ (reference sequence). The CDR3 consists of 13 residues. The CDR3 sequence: CASSRVFTDTQYF. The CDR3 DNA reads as TGTGCCAGCAGCAGGGTTTTCACAGATACGCAGTATTTT.

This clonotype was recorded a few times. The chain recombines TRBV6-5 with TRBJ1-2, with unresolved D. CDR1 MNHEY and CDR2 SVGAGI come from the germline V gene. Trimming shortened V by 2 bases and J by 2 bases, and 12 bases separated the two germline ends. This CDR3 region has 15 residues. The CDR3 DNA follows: TGTGCCAGCAGTTACGCAAGGGCCCCCAACTATGGCTACACCTTC. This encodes CASSYARAPNYGYTF.

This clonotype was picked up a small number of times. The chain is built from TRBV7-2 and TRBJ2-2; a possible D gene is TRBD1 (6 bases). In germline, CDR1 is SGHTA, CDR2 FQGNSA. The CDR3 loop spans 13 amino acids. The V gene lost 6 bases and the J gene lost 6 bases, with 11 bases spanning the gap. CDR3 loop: CASRSAGAGELFF. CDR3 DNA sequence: TGTGCCAGCAGATCCGCAGGGGCCGGGGAGCTGTTTTTT. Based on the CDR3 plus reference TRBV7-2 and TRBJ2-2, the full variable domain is GAGVSQSPSNKVTEKGKDVELRCDPISGHTALYWYRQSLGQGLEFLIYFQGNSAPDKSGLPSDRFSAERTGGSVSTLTIQRTQQEDSAVYLCASRSAGAGELFFGEGSRLTVL.

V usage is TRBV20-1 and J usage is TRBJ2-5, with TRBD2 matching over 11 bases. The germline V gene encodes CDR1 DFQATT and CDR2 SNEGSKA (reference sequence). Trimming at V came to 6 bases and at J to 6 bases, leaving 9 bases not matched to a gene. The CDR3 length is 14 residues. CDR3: CSASSGRAHKTQYF. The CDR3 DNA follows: TGCAGTGCCAGTAGCGGGAGGGCCCATAAGACCCAGTACTTC.

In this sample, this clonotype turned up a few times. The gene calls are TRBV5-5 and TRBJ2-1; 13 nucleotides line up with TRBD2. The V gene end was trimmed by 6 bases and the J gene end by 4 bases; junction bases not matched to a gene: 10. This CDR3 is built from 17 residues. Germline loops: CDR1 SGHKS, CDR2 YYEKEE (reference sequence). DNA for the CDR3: TGTGCCAGCACCCCTCGGGGGACTAGCGGGATTTACAATGAGCAGTTCTTC. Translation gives CASTPRGTSGIYNEQFF.

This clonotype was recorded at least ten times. The CDR3 sequence is CASSITGELFF. The CDR3 DNA is TGTGCCAGCTCAATCACCGGGGAGCTGTTTTTT. The V call is TRBV18, the J call TRBJ2-2; unclear D gene. V shed 5 bases and J shed 4 bases, with 2 bases lying between them. The CDR3 loop spans 11 amino acids. Germline V gene lookup returns CDR1 KGHSH and CDR2 LQKENI.

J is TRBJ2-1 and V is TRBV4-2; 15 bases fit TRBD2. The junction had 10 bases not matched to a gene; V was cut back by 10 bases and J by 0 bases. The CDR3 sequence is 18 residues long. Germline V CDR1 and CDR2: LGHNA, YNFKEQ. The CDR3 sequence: CAIGPGTSGRSSYNEQFF. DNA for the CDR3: TGTGCCATCGGCCCAGGGACTAGCGGGAGGAGCTCCTACAATGAGCAGTTCTTC.

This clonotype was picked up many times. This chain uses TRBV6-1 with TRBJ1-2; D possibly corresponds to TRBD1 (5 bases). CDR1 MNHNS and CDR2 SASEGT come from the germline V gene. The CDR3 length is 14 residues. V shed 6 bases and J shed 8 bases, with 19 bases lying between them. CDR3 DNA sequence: TGTGCCAGCAGAAGACAGACAACAGATGTCGGCTACACCTTC. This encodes CASRRQTTDVGYTF.

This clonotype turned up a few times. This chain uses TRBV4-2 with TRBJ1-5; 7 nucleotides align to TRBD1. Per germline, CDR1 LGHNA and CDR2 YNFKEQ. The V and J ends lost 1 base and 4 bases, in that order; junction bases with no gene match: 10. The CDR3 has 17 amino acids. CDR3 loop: CASSQGGRGGENQPQHF. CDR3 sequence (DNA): TGTGCCAGCAGCCAAGGTGGACGAGGGGGCGAGAATCAGCCCCAGCATTTT.

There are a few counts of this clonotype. CDR3: CASSFTSPPDTQYF. As DNA, the CDR3 is TGTGCCAGCAGTTTTACCAGCCCGCCAGATACGCAGTATTTT. The J gene is TRBJ2-3, the V gene TRBV12-3 or TRBV12-4; D is undetermined. The CDR3 has 14 residues. The V end was cut by 3 bases, the J end by 4 bases, with 11 bases between.